The source of this TCR beta chain is a study of blood T cell repertoires in COVID-19 (dated by TCRdb to 2020 to 2022). Regarding the study in general: Samples covering the acute and convalescent phases of COVID-19 were provided by collaborators in the United States, Italy and Spain. The material from the prospective study consisted of cDNA or gDNA derived from T cells, B-cell-depleted T cells, or PBMCs. Deeply sampled blood TCRbeta repertoires from subjects exposed to, actively infected with, or recovered from COVID-19 were included in the dataset. A freely available public database, intended as a resource for researchers studying the immune response to SARS-CoV-2, is where the repertoires were released. The samples were drawn from two sources: the first 160 participants of the ongoing ImmuneRACE study, and some 1,300 subjects contributed by 6 global collaborators. The sample metadata nearly always contained a de-identified subject ID, COVID-19 status, age in years and sex. Where HLA class I and class II types were available, the types were taken from metadata supplied by the sample provider, not from assay-based typing. General findings and caveats noted by the study authors: How much clinical and demographic metadata was included differed by source and by participant, and the metadata was provided uncurated.

For this clone: The clone's antigen remains unknown. Base qualities are not at hand, and no much larger clone is one base apart.

Whole blood was collected in K2EDTA tubes by collaborating institutions according to the institutions' own protocols. For TCRbeta analysis, collaborators shipped samples in one of three forms: frozen whole blood, isolated PBMCs, or DNA extracted from either of those sample types. The germline V gene specifies SGHDT as CDR1 and YYEEEE as CDR2. Reading from cysteine to phenylalanine, the CDR3 counts 16 amino acids. Left in the record is the CDR3 DNA by itself, 48 bases read in frame from the first base. V loses 0 bases of germline sequence and J loses 0 bases, and the interval between the two ends is 12 bases. The immunoSEQ Assay, a bias-controlled multiplex PCR, was used to amplify TCRbeta CDR3 regions from genomic DNA. The paper's data handling went like this. The number of nucleated cells in each sample was estimated from the amplification of reference gene primers within the assay. Sequence reads were collapsed and filtered to measure the absolute abundance of every unique TCRbeta CDR3 rearrangement. For each sample, productive Simpson clonality was calculated as the square root of Simpson's diversity index across productive rearrangements. The table comes from immuneACCESS by way of TCRdb, which keeps in-frame sequences with V and J called. Part of the clones is missing from these tables; in studies checked, under half for an unresolved V gene and the rest for unknown reasons. V, J and clone size derive from that table, while D and trimming were established from the DNA sequence. Here the sample has over 100,000 clones; approximately 89% occur a single time. Clones ranked in the top ten supply roughly 4% of the sample.

The receptor was isolated from a man aged 40-49 years with acute or convalescent COVID-19. The material sequenced was peripheral blood. Rearrangement joined TRBV5-6 to TRBJ1-1; TRBD1 is a possible D gene, resting on 5 matching bases. The CDR3 protein sequence reads: CASSLVAGTMNTEAFF. The sequenced DNA: TGTGCCAGCAGCTTGGTGGCGGGGACCATGAACACTGAAGCTTTCTTT.